This record looks at one TCR beta chain sequence and its context. Its cognate antigen is unknown. These data belong to a study of graft-versus-host responses after intestinal transplantation. Findings of the study overall: Declines in HvG clones occurring early post-transplant were associated with peak circulating GvH clone levels. The marrow of recipients harbored GvH clones, and ileum or blood showed some of them first.

Clones were sequenced by immunoSEQ multiplex PCR, and TCRdb holds only the in-frame ones, with some missing. The table records roughly 19,000 clones, approximately 95% of them present only once. The material was PBMCs, obtained 23 days after intestinal transplant. The TCR sequence derives from a human patient who received an intestinal transplant, so some T cells may come from the graft donor.

The CDR3 DNA sequence: TGTGCCAGCAGCCCTCAGGGGCGCACTGAAGCTTTCTTT. Its protein product is CASSPQGRTEAFF. The V gene is TRBV4-2, the J gene TRBJ1-1, with D maybe TRBD1 (6 bases). Looked up from germline, CDR1 is LGHNA and CDR2 is YNFKEQ. This CDR3 spans 13 amino acids. V dropped 4 bases and J dropped 4 bases, with 10 bases sitting between them.